This T cell receptor (beta chain) is from a study of T cell repertoires in cytomegalovirus infection. The overall study: Public TCR beta signatures were indicative of both CMV infection and a matching HLA type. Study-level findings and limits: Public TCR beta family frequency separated CMV-and-HLA carriers, including in an independent cohort. HLA-C-restricted CMV-specific TCR beta clonotypes were dominant in the ex vivo response.

About this clonotype: Its antigen is currently unknown.

The V gene end was trimmed by 3 bases and the J gene end by 2 bases; junction bases not matched to a gene: 6. This CDR3 is built from 15 residues. Using its own MiXCR run on the reads, TCRdb lists one record per CDR3 protein. The table records nearly 650,000 distinct CDR3 sequences, less than 25% of them present only once. The TCR sequence derives from a human donor in good health (CMV status not recorded). Some clones in this sample may be carry-over from other donors' samples. The sequenced sample was CD8+ T cells from PBMCs. V is TRBV12-3 or TRBV12-4 and J is TRBJ2-7, with 8 bases that match TRBD1. DNA of the CDR3: TGTGCCAGCAGTTTCGAGGACAGGGACCCCTACGAGCAGTACTTC. Protein: CASSFEDRDPYEQYF.